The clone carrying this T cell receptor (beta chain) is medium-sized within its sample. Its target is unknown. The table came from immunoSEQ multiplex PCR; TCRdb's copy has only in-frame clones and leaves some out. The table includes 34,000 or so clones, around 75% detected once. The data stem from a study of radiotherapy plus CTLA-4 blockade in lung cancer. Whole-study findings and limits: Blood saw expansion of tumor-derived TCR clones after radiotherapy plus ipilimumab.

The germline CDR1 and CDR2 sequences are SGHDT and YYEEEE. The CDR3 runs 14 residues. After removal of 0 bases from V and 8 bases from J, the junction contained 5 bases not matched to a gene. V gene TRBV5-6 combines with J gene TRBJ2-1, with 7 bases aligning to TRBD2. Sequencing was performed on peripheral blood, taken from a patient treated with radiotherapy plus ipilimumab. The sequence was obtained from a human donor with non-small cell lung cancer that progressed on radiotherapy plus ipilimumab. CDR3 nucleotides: TGTGCCAGCAGCTTGGGGGAGGGTGTGGATGAGCAGTTCTTC. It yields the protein CASSLGEGVDEQFF.